The rows below give T cell receptor beta chains drawn from one sample of a study of Graves' ophthalmopathy and Graves' hyperthyroidism. TCRdb re-analysed the multiplex PCR reads in MiXCR, keeping a single row per CDR3 protein. Among about 700,000 distinct CDR3 sequences listed, about two fifths were seen once. Material for sequencing was peripheral blood. These receptor sequences come from an adult man with Graves' ophthalmopathy. Both conserved end residues are part of each CDR3. Fields, in order: clone size, D gene, V gene, J gene, CDR3 protein, CDR3 DNA. A D gene is named only where the DNA matches it firmly. Only some rows state a clone size, as once, few, many or a class for expanded clones.

few,TRBD1,TRBV19,TRBJ2-7,CASSISPTGAYEQYF,TGTGCCAGTAGTATTTCCCCGACAGGGGCCTACGAGCAGTACTTC
.,.,TRBV29-1,TRBJ1-2,CSVEKSNTGGANYGYTF,TGCAGCGTTGAGAAGAGTAACACCGGGGGGGCGAACTATGGCTACACCTTC
many,TRBD1,TRBV2,TRBJ1-1,CASNGGQGAFF,TGTGCCAGCAACGGCGGACAGGGGGCTTTCTTT
many,.,TRBV10-3,TRBJ2-1,CAVTGPGAYNEQFF,TGTGCCGTCACAGGGCCGGGGGCCTACAATGAGCAGTTCTTC
.,TRBD1,TRBV9,TRBJ2-2,CASSAGTGGELFF,TGTGCCAGCAGCGCCGGGACAGGGGGGGAGCTGTTTTTT
.,.,TRBV20-1,TRBJ1-6,CSAPGLNTEAFGSPLHF,TGCAGTGCTCCAGGCCTGAACACTGAAGCTTTTGGTTCACCCCTCCACTTT
.,.,TRBV29-1,TRBJ2-6,CSSEGSGANVLTF,TGCAGCAGTGAGGGCTCTGGGGCCAACGTCCTGACTTTC
once,TRBD2,TRBV10-3,TRBJ2-7,CAISEREAREQCF,TGTGCCATCAGTGAGCGGGAGGCCCGAGAGCAGTGCTTC
many,.,TRBV27,TRBJ1-5,CASSPDRSNQPQHF,TGTGCCAGCAGTCCTGACAGAAGCAATCAGCCCCAGCATTTT
.,.,TRBV25-1,TRBJ1-1,CASSQDTMRVEHTEAFF,TGTGCCAGCAGCCAAGATACTATGAGGGTTGAACACACTGAAGCTTTCTTT
few,TRBD1,TRBV6-6,TRBJ1-3,CASSYSGTAGNTIYF,TGTGCCAGCAGTTACTCCGGGACAGCTGGAAACACCATATATTTT
.,TRBD2,TRBV7-9,TRBJ2-2,CASSPAGGPHTGELFF,TGTGCCAGCAGCCCAGCGGGGGGGCCCCACACCGGGGAGCTGTTTTTT
few,TRBD1,TRBV5-8,TRBJ1-2,CASSALDRGDYGYTF,TGTGCCAGCAGCGCCCTGGACAGGGGGGACTATGGCTACACCTTC
.,TRBD1,TRBV10-3,TRBJ1-2,CASSGWDRGVNYGYTF,TGTGCCAGCAGTGGGTGGGACAGGGGGGTTAACTATGGCTACACCTTC
few,.,TRBV10-3,TRBJ2-7,CASSYHTYEQYF,TGTGCCAGCAGTTACCACACCTACGAGCAGTACTTC
.,TRBD1,TRBV12-3/TRBV12-4,TRBJ2-7,CASSFKAGGSYEQYF,TGTGCCAGCAGTTTTAAGGCAGGGGGCTCCTACGAGCAGTACTTC
.,.,TRBV7-2,TRBJ2-5,CARARSIQETQYF,TGTGCTAGAGCGAGGTCTATACAAGAGACCCAGTACTTC
.,TRBD1,TRBV10-3,TRBJ1-5,CAISEGDRHQPQHF,TGTGCCATCAGTGAGGGGGACAGACATCAGCCCCAGCATTTT
many,TRBD2,TRBV19,TRBJ2-7,CASSISSGSYEQYF,TGTGCCAGTAGTATTTCTAGCGGCTCCTACGAGCAGTACTTC
.,TRBD2,TRBV7-8,TRBJ2-7,CASSLRRLAGRDSGSYEQYF,TGTGCCAGCAGCTTAAGGCGACTAGCGGGACGCGACTCCGGCTCCTACGAGCAGTACTTC
.,TRBD2,TRBV7-9,TRBJ2-5,CASSLRESQYF,TGTGCCAGCAGCTTGCGGGAGTCCCAGTACTTC
few,.,TRBV24-1,TRBJ1-5,CATSDGGNQPQHF,TGTGCCACCAGTGATGGGGGCAATCAGCCCCAGCATTTT
.,.,TRBV20-1,TRBJ1-4,CSASQRGRDKLFF,TGCAGTGCTAGTCAGAGGGGCAGGGACAAACTGTTTTTT
many,TRBD1,TRBV9,TRBJ1-2,CASSGGQLYYGYTF,TGTGCCAGCAGCGGGGGACAGCTTTACTATGGCTACACCTTC
many,TRBD1,TRBV12-3/TRBV12-4,TRBJ1-1,CASSLGTGTEAFF,TGTGCCAGCAGCTTAGGGACAGGGACTGAAGCTTTCTTT
.,.,TRBV25-1,TRBJ1-2,CASRRTEFYGYTF,TGTGCCAGCAGACGCACAGAGTTTTATGGCTACACCTTC
.,TRBD1,TRBV25-1,TRBJ1-3,CASQVGQSGNTIYF,TGTGCCAGCCAAGTGGGACAGTCTGGAAACACCATATATTTT
many,.,TRBV20-1,TRBJ2-5,CSARRDTQYF,TGCAGTGCCAGGAGAGATACCCAGTACTTC
.,.,TRBV7-6,TRBJ2-5,CVSSLGQGRGETQYF,TGTGTCAGCAGCTTAGGGCAGGGTCGAGGTGAGACCCAGTACTTC
.,.,TRBV24-1,TRBJ2-5,CATSGGTQETQYF,TGTGCCACCAGTGGGGGGACTCAAGAGACCCAGTACTTC
many,.,TRBV19,TRBJ2-7,CASSRQEISYEQYF,TGTGCCAGTAGTCGGCAGGAGATATCCTACGAGCAGTACTTC
many,.,TRBV10-3,TRBJ2-7,CAISESSGFGPYEQYF,TGTGCCATCAGTGAGTCGAGCGGGTTCGGCCCCTACGAGCAGTACTTC
.,.,TRBV10-3,TRBJ2-2,CASKGRPNTGELFF,TGTGCCAGCAAAGGACGGCCGAACACCGGGGAGCTGTTTTTT
many,.,TRBV7-2,TRBJ2-5,CASSLVTQETQYF,TGTGCCAGCAGCTTAGTAACTCAAGAGACCCAGTACTTC
many,.,TRBV27,TRBJ1-6,CASRDGFNSPLHF,TGTGCCAGCCGGGACGGCTTTAATTCACCCCTCCACTTT
few,TRBD1,TRBV7-8,TRBJ2-2,CASSLGGTVTEELFF,TGTGCCAGCAGCTTAGGGGGGACAGTCACCGAGGAGCTGTTTTTT
many,.,TRBV5-1,TRBJ1-5,CASSLDPSNQPQHF,TGCGCCAGCAGCTTGGACCCGAGCAATCAGCCCCAGCATTTT
few,.,TRBV20-1,TRBJ2-5,CSALKGGEETQYF,TGCAGTGCCCTTAAGGGGGGGGAAGAGACCCAGTACTTC
.,TRBD2,TRBV7-2,TRBJ2-2,CASSFLAGGHNGELFF,TGTGCCAGCAGCTTTTTAGCGGGGGGGCATAACGGGGAGCTGTTTTTT
many,.,TRBV7-3,TRBJ2-5,CASSRDGQSSQYF,TGTGCCAGCAGCCGAGACGGCCAATCGTCCCAGTACTTC
many,.,TRBV10-3,TRBJ2-2,CAISTGTGELFF,TGTGCCATCAGTACAGGAACCGGGGAGCTGTTTTTT
many,.,TRBV10-3,TRBJ1-1,CAISDGGANTEAFF,TGTGCCATCAGTGATGGGGGGGCAAACACTGAAGCTTTCTTT
.,TRBD2,TRBV20-1,TRBJ2-5,CSASWREGNEQYF,TGCAGTGCTAGTTGGCGGGAGGGGAATGAGCAGTACTTC
.,TRBD2,TRBV6-1,TRBJ2-5,CASSGSSGRVETQYF,TGTGCCAGCAGTGGATCTAGCGGGAGAGTGGAGACCCAGTACTTC